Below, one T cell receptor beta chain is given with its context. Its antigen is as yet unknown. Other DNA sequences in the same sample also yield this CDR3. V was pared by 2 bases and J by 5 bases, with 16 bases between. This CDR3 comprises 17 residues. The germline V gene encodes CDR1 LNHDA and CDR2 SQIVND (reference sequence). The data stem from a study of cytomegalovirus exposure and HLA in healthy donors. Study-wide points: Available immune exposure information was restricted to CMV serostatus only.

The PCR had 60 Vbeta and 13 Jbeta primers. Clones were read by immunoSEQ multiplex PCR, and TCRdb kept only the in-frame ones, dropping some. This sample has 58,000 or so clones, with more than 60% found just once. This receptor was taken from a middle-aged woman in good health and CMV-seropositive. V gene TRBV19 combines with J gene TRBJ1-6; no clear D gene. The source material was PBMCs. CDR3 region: CASSISRPSGDNSPLHF. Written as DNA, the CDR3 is TGTGCCAGTAGTATATCGCGGCCCAGTGGAGATAATTCACCCCTCCACTTT.